Listed below are T cell receptor beta chains from one sample, sequenced in a study of human T cells and chemical hapten exposure. TCRdb used MiXCR to reprocess the RACE reads, holding one entry per CDR3 protein. The table shows 120,000 or so distinct CDR3 sequences, with around 11% occurring only once. Sequenced here: whole blood, sampled in connection with sensitization to the hapten diphenylcyclopropenone (DPC). The receptors come from a woman aged 45 to 65 with alopecia areata. Some clones in this sample may be carry-over from other donors' samples. Each CDR3 is given with its conserved first and last residue. D genes are given only for firm matches. Expanded clones are given a class, and other clones once, few, many or no size at all.

v_call: TRBV12-3/TRBV12-4
j_call: TRBJ1-6
d_call: -
clone_size: -
cdr3_aa: CASSFRSGVDSPLHF
cdr3_nt: TGTGCCAGCAGTTTTCGATCAGGGGTGGATTCACCCCTCCACTTT

v_call: TRBV9
j_call: TRBJ2-4
d_call: -
clone_size: -
cdr3_aa: CASSRETKNIQYF
cdr3_nt: TGTGCCAGCAGCAGGGAAACCAAAAACATTCAGTACTTC

v_call: TRBV20-1
j_call: TRBJ2-1
d_call: -
clone_size: many
cdr3_aa: CSAPVVGLEFF
cdr3_nt: TGCAGTGCCCCAGTAGTCGGGCTAGAGTTCTTC

v_call: TRBV10-3
j_call: TRBJ2-3
d_call: -
clone_size: few
cdr3_aa: CAISESPGTYTDTQYF
cdr3_nt: TGTGCCATCAGTGAGTCTCCAGGGACCTACACAGATACGCAGTATTTT

v_call: TRBV28
j_call: TRBJ1-5
d_call: -
clone_size: few
cdr3_aa: CASSFSSGYQPQHF
cdr3_nt: TGTGCCAGCAGTTTTTCTTCAGGTTATCAGCCCCAGCATTTT

v_call: TRBV3-1
j_call: TRBJ2-5
d_call: TRBD1
clone_size: few
cdr3_aa: CASSATGFMKTQYF
cdr3_nt: TGTGCCAGCAGCGCGACAGGGTTTATGAAGACCCAGTACTTC

v_call: TRBV4-1
j_call: TRBJ2-5
d_call: TRBD1
clone_size: few
cdr3_aa: CASSQDGIQGFQETQYF
cdr3_nt: TGCGCCAGCAGCCAAGATGGAATACAGGGGTTCCAAGAGACCCAGTACTTC

v_call: TRBV7-9
j_call: TRBJ1-2
d_call: TRBD1
clone_size: -
cdr3_aa: CASSPGQGADYGYTF
cdr3_nt: TGTGCCAGCAGCCCGGGACAGGGGGCAGACTATGGCTACACCTTC

v_call: TRBV10-2
j_call: TRBJ2-3
d_call: TRBD2
clone_size: -
cdr3_aa: CASSDGLAGTQYF
cdr3_nt: TGCGCCAGCAGTGATGGGCTAGCGGGAACGCAGTATTTT

v_call: TRBV12-3/TRBV12-4
j_call: TRBJ2-3
d_call: TRBD1
clone_size: -
cdr3_aa: CASSLTGGRDTQYF
cdr3_nt: TGTGCCAGCAGCCTGACAGGGGGTCGGGATACGCAGTATTTT

v_call: TRBV6-6
j_call: TRBJ1-4
d_call: TRBD1
clone_size: few
cdr3_aa: CASSLSGTGGTNEKLFF
cdr3_nt: TGTGCCAGCAGCCTGTCCGGGACAGGGGGAACTAATGAAAAACTGTTTTTT

v_call: TRBV29-1
j_call: TRBJ2-3
d_call: -
clone_size: -
cdr3_aa: CSVVASTDTQYF
cdr3_nt: TGCAGCGTTGTAGCCAGCACAGATACGCAGTATTTT

v_call: TRBV5-6
j_call: TRBJ2-7
d_call: -
clone_size: -
cdr3_aa: CASSLTSAYEQYF
cdr3_nt: TGTGCCAGCAGCTTGACGTCAGCCTACGAGCAGTACTTC

v_call: TRBV29-1
j_call: TRBJ1-2
d_call: -
clone_size: -
cdr3_aa: CSVEDAYGYTF
cdr3_nt: TGCAGCGTTGAAGACGCCTATGGCTACACCTTC

v_call: TRBV9
j_call: TRBJ2-7
d_call: TRBD1
clone_size: -
cdr3_aa: CASSARDSRYPYEQYF
cdr3_nt: TGTGCCAGCAGCGCCAGGGACAGCCGGTACCCCTACGAGCAGTACTTC

v_call: TRBV29-1
j_call: TRBJ2-3
d_call: TRBD2
clone_size: -
cdr3_aa: CSSRLAGPSTDTQYF
cdr3_nt: TGCAGCTCCCGACTAGCGGGGCCGAGCACAGATACGCAGTATTTT

v_call: TRBV24-1
j_call: TRBJ2-1
d_call: TRBD2
clone_size: -
cdr3_aa: CATSESDGRSSYNEQFF
cdr3_nt: TGTGCCACCAGTGAATCTGACGGGAGGAGCTCCTACAATGAGCAGTTCTTC

v_call: TRBV2
j_call: TRBJ2-5
d_call: TRBD2
clone_size: few
cdr3_aa: CASSEEGRSGARSF
cdr3_nt: TGTGCCAGCAGTGAAGAAGGGAGGAGCGGGGCTCGATCCTTC

v_call: TRBV29-1
j_call: TRBJ2-3
d_call: -
clone_size: -
cdr3_aa: CSADSLDLGDTQYF
cdr3_nt: TGCAGCGCAGACTCCCTAGACCTGGGAGATACGCAGTATTTT

v_call: TRBV4-1
j_call: TRBJ2-2
d_call: -
clone_size: -
cdr3_aa: CASSQALSGELFF
cdr3_nt: TGCGCCAGCAGCCAAGCTCTAAGCGGGGAGCTGTTTTTT

v_call: TRBV12-3/TRBV12-4
j_call: TRBJ1-1
d_call: -
clone_size: few
cdr3_aa: CASSLAMGGTEAFF
cdr3_nt: TGTGCCAGCAGTTTAGCAATGGGGGGAACTGAAGCTTTCTTT

v_call: TRBV29-1
j_call: TRBJ2-7
d_call: TRBD2
clone_size: many
cdr3_aa: CSVVASGGEQYF
cdr3_nt: TGCAGCGTTGTGGCTAGCGGCGGGGAGCAGTACTTC

v_call: TRBV12-5
j_call: TRBJ1-1
d_call: -
clone_size: -
cdr3_aa: CASGLEENTEAFF
cdr3_nt: TGTGCTAGTGGTTTGGAGGAGAACACTGAAGCTTTCTTT

v_call: TRBV7-8
j_call: TRBJ2-6
d_call: -
clone_size: few
cdr3_aa: CASSFWRDGANVLTF
cdr3_nt: TGTGCCAGCAGCTTTTGGAGGGATGGGGCCAACGTCCTGACTTTC

v_call: TRBV5-1
j_call: TRBJ2-3
d_call: -
clone_size: -
cdr3_aa: CASSLDGSTTDTQYF
cdr3_nt: TGCGCCAGCAGCTTGGACGGCAGTACCACAGATACGCAGTATTTT

v_call: TRBV13
j_call: TRBJ2-7
d_call: -
clone_size: -
cdr3_aa: CASSLSSFSHEQYF
cdr3_nt: TGTGCCAGCAGCTTATCTAGCTTCTCCCACGAGCAGTACTTC

v_call: TRBV7-6
j_call: TRBJ2-1
d_call: -
clone_size: many
cdr3_aa: CASSPRRGAGRDEQFF
cdr3_nt: TGTGCCAGCAGCCCCCGTCGTGGGGCGGGAAGGGATGAGCAGTTCTTC

v_call: TRBV20-1
j_call: TRBJ2-3
d_call: -
clone_size: many
cdr3_aa: CSASAGADTQYF
cdr3_nt: TGCAGTGCTAGCGCAGGGGCAGATACGCAGTATTTT

v_call: TRBV12-3/TRBV12-4
j_call: TRBJ2-1
d_call: -
clone_size: -
cdr3_aa: CASTLGLHNEQFF
cdr3_nt: TGTGCCAGCACCCTGGGACTTCACAATGAGCAGTTCTTC

v_call: TRBV18
j_call: TRBJ2-5
d_call: TRBD2
clone_size: many
cdr3_aa: CASSPIPGTSVLVETQYF
cdr3_nt: TGTGCCAGCTCACCAATTCCGGGGACTAGCGTTTTAGTGGAGACCCAGTACTTC

v_call: TRBV16
j_call: TRBJ1-1
d_call: TRBD1
clone_size: few
cdr3_aa: CASSPPTGWFSGTEAFF
cdr3_nt: TGTGCCAGCAGCCCTCCGACAGGGTGGTTTTCGGGCACTGAAGCTTTCTTT

v_call: TRBV2
j_call: TRBJ1-1
d_call: TRBD1
clone_size: few
cdr3_aa: CASSEAGGQGTEAFF
cdr3_nt: TGTGCCAGCAGTGAAGCGGGGGGACAGGGGACTGAAGCTTTCTTT

v_call: TRBV12-3/TRBV12-4
j_call: TRBJ1-5
d_call: TRBD1
clone_size: -
cdr3_aa: CASSSGTGFGPQHF
cdr3_nt: TGTGCCAGCAGTTCCGGGACAGGGTTTGGGCCCCAGCATTTT

v_call: TRBV29-1
j_call: TRBJ2-1
d_call: -
clone_size: many
cdr3_aa: CSVALEWRDEQFF
cdr3_nt: TGCAGCGTCGCGCTAGAGTGGAGGGATGAGCAGTTCTTC

v_call: TRBV30
j_call: TRBJ2-1
d_call: TRBD2
clone_size: few
cdr3_aa: CAWSASAGGPTIEQFF
cdr3_nt: TGTGCCTGGAGTGCCTCCGCGGGAGGGCCCACCATTGAGCAGTTCTTC

v_call: TRBV6-5
j_call: TRBJ1-3
d_call: -
clone_size: few
cdr3_aa: CASSMTGFSGNTIYF
cdr3_nt: TGTGCCAGCAGCATGACAGGTTTCTCTGGAAACACCATATATTTT

v_call: TRBV3-1
j_call: TRBJ1-6
d_call: -
clone_size: few
cdr3_aa: CASSHGGSPLHF
cdr3_nt: TGTGCCAGCAGCCACGGGGGTTCACCCCTCCACTTT

v_call: TRBV27
j_call: TRBJ2-3
d_call: TRBD2
clone_size: few
cdr3_aa: CASSLKAQWRERDTQYF
cdr3_nt: TGTGCCAGCAGTCTAAAAGCCCAATGGCGGGAGAGAGATACGCAGTATTTT

v_call: TRBV20-1
j_call: TRBJ2-1
d_call: TRBD2
clone_size: few
cdr3_aa: CSAIAGGGFYNEQFF
cdr3_nt: TGCAGTGCCATAGCGGGAGGGGGTTTCTACAATGAGCAGTTCTTC

v_call: TRBV4-2
j_call: TRBJ1-2
d_call: -
clone_size: -
cdr3_aa: CASSQANRRADYGYTF
cdr3_nt: TGTGCCAGCAGCCAAGCAAATCGACGGGCAGACTATGGCTACACCTTC

v_call: TRBV4-2
j_call: TRBJ2-3
d_call: TRBD2
clone_size: many
cdr3_aa: CASSLIAGGTDTQYF
cdr3_nt: TGTGCCAGCAGCCTTATAGCGGGGGGCACAGATACGCAGTATTTT

v_call: TRBV6-6
j_call: TRBJ1-5
d_call: -
clone_size: -
cdr3_aa: CATLMGGRGNQPQHF
cdr3_nt: TGTGCCACCCTTATGGGGGGTAGGGGCAATCAGCCCCAGCATTTT

v_call: TRBV10-3
j_call: TRBJ2-1
d_call: -
clone_size: -
cdr3_aa: CAISGRTYNEQFF
cdr3_nt: TGTGCCATCAGTGGCCGGACCTACAATGAGCAGTTCTTC

v_call: TRBV4-1
j_call: TRBJ2-2
d_call: -
clone_size: many
cdr3_aa: CASSQDGSNTGELFF
cdr3_nt: TGCGCCAGCAGCCAAGACGGATCGAACACCGGGGAGCTGTTTTTT

v_call: TRBV12-3/TRBV12-4
j_call: TRBJ2-3
d_call: -
clone_size: many
cdr3_aa: CASTPEGHRTDTQYF
cdr3_nt: TGTGCCAGCACCCCGGAGGGGCATAGAACAGATACGCAGTATTTT

v_call: TRBV7-2
j_call: TRBJ1-3
d_call: -
clone_size: few
cdr3_aa: CASSYGGASGNTIYF
cdr3_nt: TGTGCCAGCAGCTACGGCGGGGCGTCTGGAAACACCATATATTTT

v_call: TRBV7-8
j_call: TRBJ2-1
d_call: TRBD2
clone_size: few
cdr3_aa: CASSYRTSSPYNEQFF
cdr3_nt: TGTGCCAGCAGCTACCGGACTAGCTCCCCCTACAATGAGCAGTTCTTC

v_call: TRBV6-7
j_call: TRBJ2-1
d_call: -
clone_size: many
cdr3_aa: CASSYSTEQFF
cdr3_nt: TGTGCCAGCAGTTACTCGACCGAGCAGTTCTTC

v_call: TRBV12-3/TRBV12-4
j_call: TRBJ2-3
d_call: TRBD2
clone_size: -
cdr3_aa: CASSRGGERNTQYF
cdr3_nt: TGTGCCAGCAGCCGGGGGGGTGAGAGGAATACGCAGTATTTT

v_call: TRBV5-1
j_call: TRBJ1-1
d_call: TRBD1
clone_size: -
cdr3_aa: CASQGQGYDTEAFF
cdr3_nt: TGCGCCAGCCAGGGACAGGGGTACGACACTGAAGCTTTCTTT

v_call: TRBV12-3/TRBV12-4
j_call: TRBJ1-2
d_call: -
clone_size: -
cdr3_aa: CASTTPKGGQMAGYTF
cdr3_nt: TGTGCCAGCACTACTCCCAAAGGCGGGCAAATGGCTGGCTACACCTTC